These T cell receptor beta chains were read from a single sample in a study of T cell responses to AZD1222 COVID-19 vaccine. Profiling relied on immunoSEQ multiplex PCR, and the TCRdb table lists in-frame clones only, not all of them. There are roughly 100,000 clones in the sample; about 90% occur only once, and 20% to 25% lies in the top ten. Sequencing used peripheral blood, obtained on day 0 of AZD1222 vaccination. Receptors were obtained from an adult in good health. The CDR3 runs from the conserved cysteine through the conserved F or W. Fields, in order: V gene, clone size, J gene, D gene, CDR3 protein, CDR3 DNA. D genes are given only for firm matches. Expanded clones are given a class, and other clones once, few, many or no size at all.

>TRBV7-2|few|TRBJ2-7|TRBD1
CASSPGTEAYEQYF
TGTGCCAGCAGCCCCGGGACAGAGGCCTACGAGCAGTACTTC
>TRBV4-2|NA|TRBJ1-1|NA
CASSQGTANTEAFF
TGTGCCAGCAGCCAAGGGACCGCGAACACTGAAGCTTTCTTT
>TRBV29-1|NA|TRBJ1-4|TRBD1
CSVGTGTGIEKLFF
TGCAGCGTTGGCACCGGGACAGGGATCGAAAAACTGTTTTTT
>TRBV7-9|NA|TRBJ2-7|NA
CASSLDWGPADEQYF
TGTGCCAGCAGCTTAGATTGGGGCCCCGCGGACGAGCAGTACTTC
>TRBV7-8|NA|TRBJ2-3|NA
CASSNSGTDTQYF
TGTGCCAGCAGCAATAGCGGAACAGATACGCAGTATTTT
>TRBV6-2/TRBV6-3|few|TRBJ2-7|TRBD2
CASSSSGTRGPQYEQYF
TGTGCCAGCAGTTCCAGCGGGACTAGGGGTCCCCAGTACGAGCAGTACTTC
>TRBV18|NA|TRBJ2-7|TRBD2
CASSPSSGGAGYEQYF
TGTGCCAGCTCACCGTCTAGCGGGGGGGCAGGGTACGAGCAGTACTTC
>TRBV18|NA|TRBJ1-2|NA
CASSPPGDGYTF
TGTGCCAGCTCACCACCGGGGGATGGCTACACCTTC
>TRBV12-3/TRBV12-4|NA|TRBJ1-2|NA
CASSRDANYGYTF
TGTGCCAGCAGCCGGGACGCTAACTATGGCTACACCTTC
>TRBV6-6|NA|TRBJ1-3|NA
CASGPSGDGNTIYF
TGTGCCAGCGGTCCTTCCGGGGATGGAAACACCATATATTTT
>TRBV19|NA|TRBJ1-3|NA
CASSIGGNTIYF
TGTGCCAGTAGTATAGGAGGAAACACCATATATTTT
>TRBV6-2/TRBV6-3|NA|TRBJ2-7|NA
CASSYPGTPREQYF
TGTGCCAGCAGTTACCCCGGGACCCCACGGGAGCAGTACTTC
>TRBV4-2|few|TRBJ1-2|NA
CASSPGVGGYTF
TGTGCCAGCAGCCCAGGTGTTGGTGGCTACACCTTC
>TRBV20-1|few|TRBJ2-7|TRBD2
CSASPGLAGGFEQYF
TGCAGTGCTAGTCCGGGACTAGCGGGTGGCTTCGAGCAGTACTTC
>TRBV9|once|TRBJ2-1|TRBD2
CASSFGLAKNEQFF
TGTGCCAGCAGCTTTGGACTAGCGAAAAATGAGCAGTTCTTC
>TRBV27|NA|TRBJ2-5|NA
CASSPGQQETQYF
TGTGCCAGCAGTCCGGGACAACAAGAGACCCAGTACTTC
>TRBV11-1|NA|TRBJ2-7|TRBD2
CASSSGLVGEQYF
TGTGCCAGCAGCTCGGGACTAGTCGGCGAGCAGTACTTC
>TRBV7-9|few|TRBJ2-1|TRBD1
CASSGDRVRNEQFF
TGTGCCAGTTCCGGAGACAGGGTCCGCAATGAGCAGTTCTTC
>TRBV9|NA|TRBJ1-5|NA
CASSVERAGAGNDQPQHF
TGTGCCAGCAGCGTAGAAAGGGCAGGGGCAGGGAATGATCAGCCCCAGCATTTT
>TRBV9|NA|TRBJ1-1|NA
CASSVGGVGPEAFF
TGTGCCAGCAGCGTGGGCGGGGTGGGGCCTGAAGCTTTCTTT
>TRBV6-5|NA|TRBJ1-3|TRBD1
CATMTGWTGNTIYF
TGTGCCACCATGACAGGGTGGACTGGAAACACCATATATTTT
>TRBV7-9|NA|TRBJ2-3|TRBD2
CASRRESTDTQYF
TGTGCCAGTCGGCGGGAGAGCACAGATACGCAGTATTTT
>TRBV19|NA|TRBJ1-1|NA
CASSMGGSTEAFF
TGTGCCAGTAGTATGGGTGGGTCCACTGAAGCTTTCTTT
>TRBV6-5|NA|TRBJ1-2|NA
CASSYVGPQSYGYTF
TGTGCCAGCAGTTACGTAGGACCACAAAGCTATGGCTACACCTTC
>TRBV5-4|NA|TRBJ1-3|TRBD1
CASSSTGENTIYF
TGTGCCAGCAGCTCGACAGGGGAAAACACCATATATTTT
>TRBV3-1/TRBV3-2|NA|TRBJ2-2|TRBD1
CASSQDSGGAWYTGELFF
TGTGCCAGCAGCCAAGATTCAGGGGGCGCTTGGTACACCGGGGAGCTGTTTTTT
>TRBV29-1|NA|TRBJ2-3|NA
CSVRQVLQTDTQYF
TGCAGCGTGCGACAGGTTCTCCAAACAGATACGCAGTATTTT
>TRBV7-9|NA|TRBJ1-4|NA
CASSVQKKLFF
TGTGCCAGCAGCGTTCAAAAAAAACTGTTTTTT
>TRBV5-4|NA|TRBJ1-2|NA
CASSRDPDLYGYTF
TGTGCCAGCAGCCGGGACCCCGACCTCTATGGCTACACCTTC
>TRBV21-1|NA|TRBJ2-3|NA
CASSNKLDSASSEDTQYF
TGTGCCAGCAGCAATAAGCTGGATTCTGCGTCCTCCGAGGATACGCAGTATTTT
>TRBV4-1|NA|TRBJ2-3|NA
CASSQDRRGGTDTQYF
TGCGCCAGCAGCCAAGATCGTAGGGGCGGGACAGATACGCAGTATTTT
>TRBV12-3/TRBV12-4|NA|TRBJ1-1|NA
CASRMMNTEAFF
TGTGCCTCCAGGATGATGAACACTGAAGCTTTCTTT
>TRBV30|NA|TRBJ1-1|NA
CARSQILNTEAFF
TGTGCTCGGAGCCAGATCCTTAACACTGAAGCTTTCTTT
>TRBV4-3|NA|TRBJ1-2|NA
CASSQPGNYGYTF
TGCGCCAGCAGCCAACCAGGAAACTATGGCTACACCTTC
>TRBV28|NA|TRBJ1-1|NA
CASSFRGKITEAFF
TGTGCCAGCAGTTTTAGAGGGAAGATCACTGAAGCTTTCTTT
>TRBV15|NA|TRBJ1-1|NA
CATSHDIHEAFF
TGTGCCACCAGTCACGACATTCATGAAGCTTTCTTT
>TRBV12-3/TRBV12-4|once|TRBJ2-7|TRBD2
CASQGGSVYEQYF
TGTGCCAGCCAGGGCGGGAGCGTGTACGAGCAGTACTTC
>TRBV3-1/TRBV3-2|NA|TRBJ2-4|NA
CASSQLRVVRIAKNIQYF
TGTGCCAGCAGCCAGCTCAGGGTCGTCAGGATAGCCAAAAACATTCAGTACTTC
>TRBV11-2|once|TRBJ1-6|NA
CASSLVGGGSPLHF
TGTGCCAGCAGCTTAGTGGGGGGCGGATCACCCCTCCACTTT
>TRBV30|NA|TRBJ1-4|NA
CAWSRRQGIEKLFF
TGTGCCTGGAGTAGGAGGCAGGGGATAGAAAAACTGTTTTTT
>TRBV6-5|NA|TRBJ2-3|NA
CASSYGHLGTDTQYF
TGTGCCAGCAGTTACGGGCACCTAGGCACAGATACGCAGTATTTT
>TRBV19|NA|TRBJ1-5|NA
CASPTGPANSNQPQHF
TGTGCCAGCCCGACCGGGCCAGCTAATAGCAATCAGCCCCAGCATTTT
>TRBV20-1|NA|TRBJ1-2|NA
CSADGNYGYTF
TGCAGTGCAGACGGGAACTATGGCTACACCTTC
>TRBV5-1|NA|TRBJ1-4|NA
CASSLGHGGEKLFF
TGCGCCAGCAGCTTGGGTCACGGAGGGGAAAAACTGTTTTTT
>TRBV7-9|NA|TRBJ2-5|NA
CASTQRETQYF
TGTGCCAGCACCCAGCGGGAGACCCAGTACTTC
>TRBV7-2|once|TRBJ1-1|TRBD1
CASSLSTGGTEAFF
TGTGCCAGCAGCTTGAGTACAGGGGGCACTGAAGCTTTCTTT
>TRBV6-2/TRBV6-3|NA|TRBJ2-3|NA
CASSYSVDAPDTQYF
TGTGCCAGCAGTTACTCGGTCGACGCCCCGGATACGCAGTATTTT
>TRBV20-1|NA|TRBJ1-1|NA
CSASQVSTEAFF
TGCAGTGCTAGTCAGGTATCCACTGAAGCTTTCTTT
>TRBV27|NA|TRBJ1-2|NA
CASSLSETYGYTF
TGTGCCAGCAGTTTATCGGAAACCTATGGCTACACCTTC
>TRBV28|NA|TRBJ1-2|NA
CASSYPDGEIYGYTF
TGTGCCAGCAGTTACCCGGACGGGGAGATCTATGGCTACACCTTC
>TRBV6-5|NA|TRBJ2-7|TRBD2
CASSYRGRAVDEQYF
TGTGCCAGCAGTTACCGGGGGAGGGCCGTCGACGAGCAGTACTTC
>TRBV2|NA|TRBJ1-2|NA
CASSVRGGPDNYGYTF
TGTGCCAGCAGTGTAAGAGGGGGACCAGATAACTATGGCTACACCTTC
>TRBV5-4|NA|TRBJ1-2|NA
CASSLDRDYGYTF
TGTGCCAGCAGCTTGGACAGGGACTATGGCTACACCTTC
>TRBV14|NA|TRBJ1-3|NA
CASSQDLSGTIYF
TGTGCCAGCAGCCAAGATCTTTCGGGCACCATATATTTT
>TRBV6-5|NA|TRBJ2-2|TRBD1
CASRTGDGTGELFF
TGTGCCAGCAGGACAGGGGATGGGACCGGGGAGCTGTTTTTT
>TRBV12-3/TRBV12-4|NA|TRBJ2-2|NA
CASRGAGELFF
TGTGCCAGCAGAGGGGCCGGGGAGCTGTTTTTT
>TRBV7-9|NA|TRBJ2-7|TRBD2
CASSLGTSSYEQYF
TGTGCCAGCAGTCTCGGGACTAGCAGCTACGAGCAGTACTTC
>TRBV3-1/TRBV3-2|NA|TRBJ2-1|TRBD2
CASSQDTRGGRSYNEQFF
TGTGCCAGCAGCCAAGATACGCGGGGGGGCCGCTCCTACAATGAGCAGTTCTTC
>TRBV18|NA|TRBJ2-7|NA
CASSPQGGSRSYEQYF
TGTGCCAGCTCACCACAAGGGGGATCTCGCTCCTACGAGCAGTACTTC
>TRBV7-2|NA|TRBJ1-6|NA
CASSQRRRAPLHF
TGTGCCAGCAGCCAAAGAAGGCGGGCACCCCTCCACTTT